In its sample, the clone carrying this T cell receptor beta chain was seen once. Its cognate antigen is unknown. The source of the sample is a study of T cell responses to AZD1222 COVID-19 vaccine. Broader study findings: Possibly, clonal diversity was underestimated; donors were largely white British and included more females.

The repertoire was sequenced with immunoSEQ multiplex PCR; TCRdb's copy has only in-frame clones and lacks some. This sample carries 54,000 or so clones, more than 70% of them seen once, and the ten largest clones take just under 2%. With V trimmed by 8 bases and J by 5 bases, 12 bases remained unmatched. Per the germline V gene, CDR1 is KGHSH and CDR2 is LQKENI. This CDR3 has 15 residues. This chain connects TRBV18 to TRBJ2-5; 9 positions match TRBD2. The starting material was peripheral blood, obtained on day 0 of AZD1222 vaccination. The receptor comes from an adult in good health. CDR3 sequence (DNA): TGTGCCAGCCAATTAGCGGGAGCGTTCCGGGAGACCCAGTACTTC. This codes for CASQLAGAFRETQYF.